The T cell receptor (beta chain) under discussion was sequenced for a study of chronic HIV infection and antiretroviral therapy. V shed 2 bases and J 6 bases; nucleotides not matched to a gene: 7. The CDR3 runs to 14 residues. From germline, CDR1 is DFQATT and CDR2 SNEGSKA (reference sequence). TCRdb reprocessed the 5' RACE reads with MiXCR, giving one entry per CDR3 protein. The table includes under 55,000 distinct CDR3 sequences, about 18% detected once. The chain recombines TRBV20-1 with TRBJ2-1; 7 bases map to TRBD2. The sequenced sample consisted of peripheral blood. The TCR originated in an adult who had HIV and had not received antiretroviral therapy, or was an uninfected healthy control (not recorded which). This CDR3 is CSARIGGRGNEQFF. As DNA, the CDR3 is TGCAGTGCTAGAATAGGCGGGAGAGGCAATGAGCAGTTCTTC.